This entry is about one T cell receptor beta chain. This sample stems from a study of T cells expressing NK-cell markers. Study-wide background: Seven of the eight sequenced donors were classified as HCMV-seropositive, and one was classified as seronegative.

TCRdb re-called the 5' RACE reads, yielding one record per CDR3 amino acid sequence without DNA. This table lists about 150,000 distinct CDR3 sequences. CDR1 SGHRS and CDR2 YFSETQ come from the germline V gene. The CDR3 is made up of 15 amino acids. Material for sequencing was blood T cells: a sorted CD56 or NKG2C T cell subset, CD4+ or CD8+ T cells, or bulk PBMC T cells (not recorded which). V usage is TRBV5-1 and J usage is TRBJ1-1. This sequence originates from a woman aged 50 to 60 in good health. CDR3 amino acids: CASSLSGGPDTEAFF.